Below, 25 T cell receptor beta chains from the same sample are listed, as sequenced in a study of T cell clones after liver transplantation. Generated by immunoSEQ multiplex PCR, the TCRdb table keeps only in-frame clones and is missing some. The table lists some 33,000 clones, around 94% of them singletons. Sequencing was performed on CD8+ T cells from blood, taken 12 months after liver transplant. The receptors here all came from a human patient who received a liver transplant. Some T cells may be supplied by the graft donor.

The chain joins TRBV15 to TRBJ1-1; D is uncertain. Germline V gives CDR1 LNHNV, CDR2 YYDKDF (reference sequence). The ends were cut back, 1 base at V and 11 bases at J, with 17 bases in the middle. The CDR3 runs to 14 residues. CDR3 DNA sequence: TGTGCCACCAGCAGAGTCGCAGAACCCGGGGAGGCTTTCTTT. Protein sequence: CATSRVAEPGEAFF.

The J gene is TRBJ1-5, the V gene TRBV6-1, with D tentatively TRBD1 (5 bases). This CDR3 comprises 14 residues. The V end lost 7 bases, the J end lost 3 bases, and 13 bases lay between the germline ends. Germline V CDR1 and CDR2: MNHNS, SASEGT. The CDR3 DNA is TGTGCCAGCAACTGGGACGAAATCAATCAGCCCCAGCATTTT. As protein: CASNWDEINQPQHF.

This rearrangement joins TRBV27 to TRBJ2-5; TRBD1 aligns across 8 bases. The closer fit of TRBJ2-7 to the DNA end suggests the J call may be wrong. The CDR3 length is 15 residues. Germline CDR1 reads MNHEY; CDR2 reads SMNVEV (reference sequence). CDR3 loop: CASSRYGQGIDEQYF. CDR3 DNA sequence: TGTGCCAGCAGTCGCTACGGACAGGGTATCGACGAGCAGTACTTC.

The gene calls are TRBV28 and TRBJ1-2, with no clear D. The CDR3 runs 15 residues. In germline, CDR1 is MDHEN, CDR2 SYDVKM. Deletions cut 0 bases from V and 0 bases from J, with 8 bases between. In DNA, the CDR3 is TGTGCCAGCAGTTTATGGAGGGAGCCTAACTATGGCTACACCTTC. Its protein product is CASSLWREPNYGYTF.

The chain carries TRBV6-5 and TRBJ2-1; D ambiguous. Germline V CDR1 and CDR2: MNHEY, SVGAGI. The V end was cut by 2 bases, the J end by 4 bases, with 15 bases between. The length of the CDR3 is 16 residues. CDR3 bases: TGTGCCAGCAGTTACGGAACTTACCAATCGTACAATGAGCAGTTCTTC. Its protein is CASSYGTYQSYNEQFF.

This clone was seen once. The CDR3 loop is CASRGDSGSSYEQYF. As DNA, the CDR3 is TGTGCCAGCAGGGGGGACTCCGGGAGCTCCTACGAGCAGTACTTC. The chain joins TRBV6-5 to TRBJ2-7; a possible D gene is TRBD2 (6 bases). CDR3 size: 15 residues. Germline CDR1 is MNHEY and CDR2 is SVGAGI. The V end lost 6 bases, the J end lost 0 bases, and 15 bases lay between the germline ends.

This sequence joins TRBV7-9 and TRBJ2-1; TRBD1 agrees at 12 bases. The CDR3 spans 15 residues. CDR1 and CDR2 (germline): SEHNR, FQNEAQ (reference sequence). The V segment lost 4 bases and the J segment 7 bases; nucleotides outside the gene matches: 5. The CDR3 spells CASSSGQGARNEQFF. The CDR3 nucleotides are TGTGCCAGCAGCTCGGGACAGGGGGCGCGTAATGAGCAGTTCTTC.

The chain links TRBV6-5 to TRBJ1-4; D is uncertain. Germline CDR1 is MNHEY and CDR2 is SVGAGI. Trimming left V 5 bases short and J 4 bases short, with 14 bases between. The CDR3 runs 15 residues. The CDR3 is CASSQSDGFNEKLFF. The CDR3 DNA reads as TGTGCCAGCAGTCAATCGGACGGATTTAATGAAAAACTGTTTTTT.

The genes are TRBV7-9 and TRBJ2-7; TRBD1 might be the D (6 bases). The CDR3 is made up of 15 amino acids. CDR1 SEHNR and CDR2 FQNEAQ come from the germline V gene (reference sequence). The germline V and J ends were trimmed by 5 bases and 3 bases, with 17 bases remaining between them. CDR3 sequence: CASSPGTKGNYEQYF. Here the CDR3 DNA reads TGTGCCAGCAGCCCGGGGACAAAGGGGAACTACGAGCAGTACTTC.

The chain links TRBV7-2 to TRBJ2-7; D remains unclear. Trimming stripped 5 bases from V and 4 bases from J, with 12 bases between. CDR1 and CDR2 (germline): SGHTA, FQGNSA. This CDR3 has 13 residues. CDR3 residues: CASSGDKTYEQYF. As DNA, the CDR3 is TGTGCCAGCAGCGGGGATAAAACTTACGAGCAGTACTTC. The full variable domain, rest sourced from reference TRBV7-2 and TRBJ2-7, is GAGVSQSPSNKVTEKGKDVELRCDPISGHTALYWYRQSLGQGLEFLIYFQGNSAPDKSGLPSDRFSAERTGGSVSTLTIQRTQQEDSAVYLCASSGDKTYEQYFGPGTRLTVT.

This chain joins TRBV5-5 and TRBJ2-1, with D possibly being TRBD2 (6 bases). The CDR3 loop spans 14 amino acids. The V end lost 4 bases, the J end lost 10 bases, and 18 bases lay between the germline ends. The germline gives CDR1 SGHKS, CDR2 YYEKEE (reference sequence). The CDR3 coding sequence is TGTGCCAGCAGCACCCCCGCCCGGGGACTCGAGCAGTTCTTC. Protein: CASSTPARGLEQFF.

The chain couples TRBV27 to TRBJ2-1; the match to TRBD1 covers 7 bases. The CDR3 is 15 residues long. V lost 5 bases to trimming and J lost 4 bases; unmatched junction nucleotides: 8. CDR1 and CDR2 from the germline V gene are MNHEY and SMNVEV (reference sequence). The CDR3 sequence: CASSAGTALYNEQFF. The CDR3 region has the DNA TGTGCCAGCAGTGCCGGGACAGCCCTATACAATGAGCAGTTCTTC.

V usage is TRBV6-1 and J usage is TRBJ1-2; 8 nucleotides align to TRBD1. The CDR3 totals 17 residues. Germline V gene lookup returns CDR1 MNHNS and CDR2 SASEGT. J gave up 3 bases and V 2 bases, and 11 bases lay outside the gene matches. In nucleotides, the CDR3 is TGTGCCAGCAGTGAATTAAGGACAGGGAGATTAGACTATGGCTACACCTTC. It is translated as CASSELRTGRLDYGYTF.

This chain connects TRBV7-9 to TRBJ2-7, with unresolved D. V was pared by 5 bases and J by 2 bases, with 16 bases between. CDR1 is SEHNR and CDR2 is FQNEAQ in the germline V gene (reference sequence). The CDR3 spans 15 residues. As DNA, the CDR3 is TGTGCCAGCAGCCCACTGGCGGTTACTCCCTACGAGCAGTACTTC. Protein product: CASSPLAVTPYEQYF.

The chain combines TRBV2 with TRBJ2-1, with 8 positions matching TRBD2. This CDR3 region has 18 residues. Germline-derived CDR1 and CDR2 are SNHLY and FYNNEI. V gave up 3 bases and J gave up 3 bases; unmatched junction bases: 13. Written as DNA, the CDR3 is TGTGCCAGCAGTGATCGAGGCGGGGGACTAGGAAACTACAATGAGCAGTTCTTC. It codes for CASSDRGGGLGNYNEQFF. The whole variable domain, filled in from reference TRBV2 and TRBJ2-1, reads EPEVTQTPSHQVTQMGQEVILRCVPISNHLYFYWYRQILGQKVEFLVSFYNNEISEKSEIFDDQFSVERPDGSNFTLKIRSTKLEDSAMYFCASSDRGGGLGNYNEQFFGPGTRLTVL.

The rearrangement joins TRBV6-5 to TRBJ1-1, with D uncertain. Per the germline V gene, CDR1 is MNHEY and CDR2 is SVGAGI. Trimming stripped 6 bases from V and 7 bases from J, with 15 bases between. The CDR3 is 13 residues long. The CDR3 DNA reads TGTGCCAGCAGCCACGGCACGCCTGTTGAAGCTTTCTTT. Translated, it gives CASSHGTPVEAFF.

The chain recombines TRBV6-1 with TRBJ1-1; no firm D call. CDR3 length equals 15 residues. Germline CDR1 reads MNHNS; CDR2 reads SASEGT. V dropped 1 base and J dropped 0 bases, with 9 bases sitting between them. Here the CDR3 reads CASSEEGRMNTEAFF. The CDR3 nucleotides are TGTGCCAGCAGTGAAGAGGGCCGGATGAACACTGAAGCTTTCTTT.

The chain links TRBV13 to TRBJ2-7; 8 positions agree with TRBD2. V shed 5 bases, J shed 6 bases, and the junction held 6 bases outside the gene matches. This CDR3 region has 13 residues. Germline V lookup: CDR1 PRHDT, CDR2 FYEKMQ (reference sequence). CDR3 region: CASSPPGTSEQYF. CDR3 bases: TGTGCCAGCAGCCCCCCCGGGACTAGCGAGCAGTACTTC.

V usage is TRBV5-4 and J usage is TRBJ2-1; 7 bases are a match to TRBD2. The J segment lost 9 bases and the V segment lost 4 bases, leaving 10 bases of the junction unmatched. Germline assignment: CDR1 SGHNT and CDR2 YYREEE (reference sequence). This CDR3 spans 14 amino acids. The CDR3 protein is CASSIPQRDFEQFF. The CDR3 coding sequence is TGTGCCAGCAGCATCCCTCAGCGGGACTTTGAGCAGTTCTTC.

V is TRBV28 and J is TRBJ2-2, with D possibly TRBD2 on 6 matching bases. Trimming took off 3 bases at V and 5 bases at J, with 10 bases between the two ends. Germline V gene lookup returns CDR1 MDHEN and CDR2 SYDVKM. The length of the CDR3 is 14 residues. CDR3 sequence reads: CASSLVGGTGELFF. CDR3 DNA: TGTGCCAGCAGTTTGGTTGGGGGGACCGGGGAGCTGTTTTTT.

The chain joins TRBV7-8 to TRBJ1-4; 7 bases are shared with TRBD1. The V gene's germline CDR1 is SGHVS and CDR2 FQNEAQ. CDR3 length equals 17 residues. With V trimmed by 1 base and J by 7 bases, 12 bases remained unmatched. In nucleotides, the CDR3 is TGTGCCAGCAGCTTAGAGACACGAGGGGGCATTGGTGAAAAACTGTTTTTT. It yields the protein CASSLETRGGIGEKLFF.

The V gene is TRBV20-1, the J gene TRBJ1-2; D ambiguous. Germline lookup yields CDR1 DFQATT and CDR2 SNEGSKA (reference sequence). V was pared by 6 bases and J by 13 bases, with 18 bases between. This CDR3 is built from 11 residues. The CDR3, as DNA: TGCAGTGCCGTGCCCAACGGCCGCGCCACCTTC. Translated, it gives CSAVPNGRATF.

CDR3 DNA: TGTGCCAGCAGCGTGGGGACAGGTTCCGCCTACGAGCAGTACTTC. Protein: CASSVGTGSAYEQYF. The chain links TRBV9 to TRBJ2-7, with 8 bases lining up with TRBD1. V shed 2 bases, J shed 2 bases, and the junction held 6 bases outside the gene matches. The CDR3 loop spans 15 amino acids. Germline assignment: CDR1 SGDLS and CDR2 YYNGEE.

This clone was seen only a few times. V usage is TRBV7-6 and J usage is TRBJ2-7; TRBD2 is a possible D gene (6 bases). Germline values: CDR1 SGHVS, CDR2 FNYEAQ. The CDR3 totals 14 residues. The V and J ends lost 6 bases and 0 bases respectively, with 12 bases between them. The CDR3 protein is CASSSRGTSYEQYF. CDR3 sequence (DNA): TGTGCCAGCAGTTCCCGCGGGACCTCCTACGAGCAGTACTTC.

This chain uses TRBV6-5 with TRBJ1-3; D may be TRBD1 (5 bases). The V gene's germline CDR1 is MNHEY and CDR2 SVGAGI. V lost 4 bases and J 6 bases, leaving 13 bases between the germline ends. This CDR3 is built from 14 residues. The CDR3 DNA follows: TGTGCCAGCAGTTTGACGGGACGACAAAACACCATATATTTT. It translates to CASSLTGRQNTIYF.